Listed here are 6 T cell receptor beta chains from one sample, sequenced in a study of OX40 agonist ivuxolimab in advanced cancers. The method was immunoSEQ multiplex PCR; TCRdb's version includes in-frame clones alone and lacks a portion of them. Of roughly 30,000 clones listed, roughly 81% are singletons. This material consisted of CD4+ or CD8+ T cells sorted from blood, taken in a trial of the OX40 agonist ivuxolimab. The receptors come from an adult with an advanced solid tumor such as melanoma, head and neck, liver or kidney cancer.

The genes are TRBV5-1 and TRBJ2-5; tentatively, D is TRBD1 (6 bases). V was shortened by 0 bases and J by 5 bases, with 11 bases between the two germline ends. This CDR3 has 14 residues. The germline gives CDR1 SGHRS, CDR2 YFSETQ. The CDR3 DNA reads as TGCGCCAGCAGCTTGGAGGCAGGGGCTGAGACCCAGTACTTC. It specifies CASSLEAGAETQYF.

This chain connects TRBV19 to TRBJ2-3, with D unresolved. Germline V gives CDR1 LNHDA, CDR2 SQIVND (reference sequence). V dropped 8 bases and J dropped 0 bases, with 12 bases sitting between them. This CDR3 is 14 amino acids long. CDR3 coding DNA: TGTGCCAGTTCCACGAACCCGAGCACAGATACGCAGTATTTT. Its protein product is CASSTNPSTDTQYF.

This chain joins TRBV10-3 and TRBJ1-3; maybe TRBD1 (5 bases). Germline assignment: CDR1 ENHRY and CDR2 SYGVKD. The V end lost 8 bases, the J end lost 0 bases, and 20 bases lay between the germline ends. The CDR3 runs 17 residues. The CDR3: CAILEIGEGDSGNTIYF. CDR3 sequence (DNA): TGTGCCATCCTAGAGATCGGGGAAGGGGACTCTGGAAACACCATATATTTT.

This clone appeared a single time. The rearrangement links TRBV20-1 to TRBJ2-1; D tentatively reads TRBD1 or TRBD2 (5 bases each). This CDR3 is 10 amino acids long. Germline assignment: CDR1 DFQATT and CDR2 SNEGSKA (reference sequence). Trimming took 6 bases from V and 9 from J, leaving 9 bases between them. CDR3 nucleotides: TGCAGTGCCGAGGGGTTTGAGCAGTTCTTC. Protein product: CSAEGFEQFF.

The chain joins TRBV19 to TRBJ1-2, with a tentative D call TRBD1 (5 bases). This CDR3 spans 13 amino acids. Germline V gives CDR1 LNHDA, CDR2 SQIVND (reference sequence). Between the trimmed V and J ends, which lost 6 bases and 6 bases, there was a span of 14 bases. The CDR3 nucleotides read TGTGCCAGTAGAGGTACCCCGGGGGATGGCTACACCTTC. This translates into CASRGTPGDGYTF. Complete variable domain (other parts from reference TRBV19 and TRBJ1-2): DGGITQSPKYLFRKEGQNVTLSCEQNLNHDAMYWYRQDPGQGLRLIYYSQIVNDFQKGDIAEGYSVSREKKESFPLTVTSAQKNPTAFYLCASRGTPGDGYTFGSGTRLTVV.

CDR3 sequence reads: CATRQGDRNTEAFF. CDR3 in DNA: TGTGCTACCCGGCAAGGGGACCGGAACACTGAAGCTTTCTTT. The chain uses TRBV19 and TRBJ1-1; D perhaps matches TRBD1 (5 bases). Germline CDR1 LNHDA, CDR2 SQIVND (reference sequence). The CDR3 totals 14 residues.